This record covers a single TCR beta chain. Its target is not known. This sample was included in a study of T cells in Graves' hyperthyroidism and ophthalmopathy. Study-level results: Most thyroid clonotypes expanded above 0.001 were also detected in blood. Separating ophthalmopathy from stable hyperthyroidism was achieved by a 13 V-J model.

Amplified TCR beta CDR3 regions derived from RNA transcripts. Primed by the HTBI set, a first-round RT-PCR was run on the TCR CDR3. From the multiplex PCR reads, TCRdb called clonotypes with MiXCR, one entry per CDR3 protein. The repertoire consists of around 340,000 distinct CDR3 sequences, with 20% to 25% occurring once and the leading ten covering under 55%. This CDR3 has 16 amino acids. Germline lookup yields CDR1 MNHNS and CDR2 SASEGT. V was pared by 6 bases and J by 0 bases, with 3 bases of the junction left unmatched. Diagnostic decisions used clinical symptoms, serum thyroxine and TRAb, thyroid ultrasound and orbital computed tomography.

The TCR was taken from a woman aged 45 to 65 with Graves' hyperthyroidism. The sequenced sample consisted of blood. The chain uses TRBV6-1 and TRBJ2-6; 9 bases line up with TRBD2. The CDR3 nucleotides are TGTGCCAGCAGGTCGCGGGGGGGCTCTGGGGCCAACGTCCTGACTTTC. Translation gives CASRSRGGSGANVLTF.